This TCR beta chain appears in the sequencing data of a study of PD-1 blockade in classical Hodgkin lymphoma. Libraries were prepared by immunoSEQ multiplex PCR; TCRdb keeps only in-frame clonotypes and omits some of them. The sample lists 20,000 to 25,000 clones, over 65% occurring once. Time point specified: cycle 4 day 1 (C4D1), after less than 7 weeks of nivolumab. Every patient had relapsed following autologous stem cell transplantation, and cohorts differed in brentuximab vedotin exposure. Specimen: peripheral blood mononuclear cells (PBMCs), collected before the fourth cycle of nivolumab. The clonotype was recovered from a human donor with classical Hodgkin lymphoma.

CDR3 DNA sequence: TGTGCCAGTAGAACAACGGGCAGGGATGTTAATGAAAAACTGTTTTTT. It is translated as CASRTTGRDVNEKLFF. V gene TRBV19 combines with J gene TRBJ1-4, with D perhaps TRBD1 (5 bases). CDR1 and CDR2 from the germline V gene are LNHDA and SQIVND (reference sequence). The germline V and J ends were trimmed by 6 bases and 4 bases, with 18 bases remaining between them. This CDR3 spans 16 amino acids.